This TCR beta chain comes out of a study of blood T cell repertoires in COVID-19. Authors' processing steps: Reference gene primers were amplified, and this amplification served to estimate nucleated cell counts. The protocol was immunoSEQ multiplex PCR, while the TCRdb copy is restricted to in-frame clones and leaves out a portion. V and J calls and clone size are those listed in that table; D and trimming were worked out from the DNA. The data hold around 42,000 clones, with over 75% observed a single time. CDR3 length: 16 residues. Germline CDR1 and CDR2: SNHLY and FYNNEI. V shed 10 bases and J 7 bases; nucleotides not matched to a gene: 16.

The V call is TRBV2, the J call TRBJ2-1, with 10 bases aligning to TRBD1. The receptor comes from a human donor in a cohort sampled during active COVID-19. The sequencing input was peripheral blood. The CDR3 protein is CATATPWDRGINEQFF. CDR3 coding DNA: TGTGCCACCGCAACCCCATGGGACAGGGGAATAAATGAGCAGTTCTTC.